This T cell receptor beta chain is from a study of blood T cell repertoires in COVID-19. Study at large: COVID-19 samples collected from the United States, Italy and Spain covered acute and convalescent phases. Nucleic acid was either cDNA or gDNA, and it came from T cells, B-cell-depleted T cells, or PBMCs.

In the original processing: Estimation of nucleated cell counts relied on the amplification of reference gene primers. Here immunoSEQ multiplex PCR was the method, and the copy in TCRdb shows in-frame clones only, minus some. The V and J calls and the clone size are those of that table, but D and trimming were determined from the DNA. Of 150,000 to 190,000 clones listed, roughly nine tenths are singletons. The V gene's germline CDR1 is SGHNT and CDR2 YENEEA. Between the trimmed V and J ends, which lost 1 base and 5 bases, there was a span of 21 bases. The CDR3 has 18 residues. The gene calls are TRBV11-3 and TRBJ1-5; D is unresolved. The TCR comes from a middle-aged woman with acute or convalescent COVID-19. Sequenced sample: peripheral blood. CDR3 DNA: TGTGCCAGCAGCTTAGTATGTGGCAGGATGGTTTCTTATCAGCCCCAGCATTTT. Amino acids: CASSLVCGRMVSYQPQHF.